The 32 T cell receptor beta chains below all came from one sample that was sequenced in a study of Tregs in tolerant kidney transplant recipients. The data were produced by immunoSEQ multiplex PCR, yet TCRdb's version contains in-frame clones alone and is incomplete. The clone table shows approximately 49,000 clones, with the ten largest holding 0.7% to 0.95%. The sample here was CD4+ T cells from blood, taken before the transplant. The receptors here all came from a human donor who received a combined kidney and bone marrow transplant.

About this clone: The read ends 3 residues before the CDR3 terminus; that terminus is restored from the germline J gene. The V call is TRBV5-1, the J call TRBJ2-7, with 8 positions matching TRBD1. Germline lookup yields CDR1 SGHRS and CDR2 YFSETQ. This CDR3 region has 13 residues. J lost 6 bases, V lost 2 bases, and 4 bases had no gene match. The sequenced CDR3 bases are TGCGCCAGCAGCTTTGGACAGGGCCGCGAG. Its translation is CASSFGQGRE. The entire CDR3 reads CASSFGQGREQYF.

The part of the CDR3 DNA that was read is TGCAGTGCTAGTAAGGCGGGACTGACGAACACTGAA. Translating it yields CSASKAGLTNTE. The full CDR3 sequence reads CSASKAGLTNTEAFF. The genes are TRBV20-1 and TRBJ1-1; a possible D gene is TRBD1 (5 bases). The observed sequence ends 3 residues before the CDR3 terminus, with the missing tail filled in from the germline J gene. The germline CDR1 and CDR2 sequences are DFQATT and SNEGSKA (reference sequence). There are 15 residues in the CDR3. The V and J ends lost 3 bases and 1 base respectively, with 15 bases between them.

Comment on this clone: The CDR3 end is not reached by the read, which stops 3 residues before it; the germline J gene fills it in. The rearrangement links TRBV20-1 to TRBJ2-7; D is unclear. Trimming removed 5 bases from V and 1 base from J, with 9 bases in between. This CDR3 has 12 residues. Per the germline V gene, CDR1 is DFQATT and CDR2 is SNEGSKA (reference sequence). The covered CDR3 bases are TGCAGTGCTTTTCCAGGTTCCTACGAG. This translates into CSAFPGSYE. The whole CDR3 reads CSAFPGSYEQYF.

As for this clone: Read data end 3 residues before the CDR3 end; the end is taken from the germline J gene. The chain joins TRBV7-2 to TRBJ2-7, with 8 bases matching TRBD2. V shed 0 bases and J 2 bases; nucleotides not matched to a gene: 9. Per the germline V gene, CDR1 is SGHTA and CDR2 is FQGNSA. The CDR3 has 17 residues. This CDR3 reads CASSLAPGGRPPYEQYF. CDR3 bases read: TGTGCCAGCAGCTTAGCGCCAGGCGGGAGGCCCCCCTACGAG.

Concerning this clone itself: Read sequence stops 3 residues before the CDR3 end, and the germline J gene provides the missing end. The gene calls are TRBV11-2 and TRBJ2-7; 9 nucleotides match TRBD2. V gave up 4 bases and J gave up 3 bases; unmatched junction bases: 7. The CDR3 totals 15 residues. CDR1 is SGHAT and CDR2 is FQNNGV in the germline V gene. CDR3: CASSSTPSGNYEQYF. Partial CDR3 DNA: TGTGCCAGCAGCTCCACCCCTAGCGGGAACTACGAG.

Details on this clone: The missing CDR3 end, 3 residues past where the read stops, is filled in from the germline J gene. The chain has TRBV5-1 and TRBJ2-3; possible D gene TRBD2, 6 bases. The CDR3 sequence is 15 residues long. The V and J ends lost 1 base and 3 bases respectively, with 12 bases between them. CDR1 and CDR2 from the germline V gene are SGHRS and YFSETQ. This CDR3 is CASSLTTSPTDTQYF. The part of the CDR3 DNA that was read is TGCGCCAGCAGCTTGACGACTAGTCCAACAGATACG.

Turning to this clone: The read halts 3 residues ahead of the CDR3 end, with the missing end drawn from the germline J gene. V gene TRBV10-1 combines with J gene TRBJ2-1, with 13 bases that match TRBD2. CDR1 is WNHNN and CDR2 is SYGVQD in the germline V gene (reference sequence). The CDR3 has 17 amino acids. Unmatched junction bases numbered 4, after V lost 3 bases and J lost 2 bases. This CDR3 reads CASSEPGTSGAYNEQFF. The sequenced part of the CDR3 DNA is TGCGCCAGCAGTGAACCAGGGACTAGCGGGGCCTACAATGAG.

A remark on this clone: The DNA ends 3 residues before the CDR3 does, and the rest of the CDR3 is filled in from the germline J gene. This chain connects TRBV20-1 to TRBJ2-7; 16 nucleotides line up with TRBD2. This CDR3 contains 14 residues. In germline, CDR1 is DFQATT, CDR2 SNEGSKA (reference sequence). V lost 6 bases, J lost 4 bases, and 3 bases stayed unmatched. CDR3 loop: CSAGTSGRVYEQYF. Incomplete CDR3 DNA: TGCAGTGCAGGGACTAGCGGGAGGGTATACGAG.

On this clone: The CDR3 end is not reached by the read, which stops 3 residues before it; the germline J gene fills it in. This sequence joins TRBV18 and TRBJ2-2; 9 bases match TRBD2. The germline gives CDR1 KGHSH, CDR2 LQKENI. Trimming at V came to 3 bases and at J to 6 bases, leaving 8 bases not matched to a gene. This CDR3 has 16 amino acids. The sequenced CDR3 bases are TGTGCCAGCTCACCTTCAGGACTAGCGACGGCCGGGGAG. This translates into CASSPSGLATAGE. In full, the CDR3 is CASSPSGLATAGELFF.

Notes on this clone: The observed sequence ends 3 residues before the CDR3 terminus, with the missing tail filled in from the germline J gene. The chain employs TRBV7-2 and TRBJ1-3; 7 nucleotides line up with TRBD1. The ends lost 6 bases at V and 6 bases at J; junction bases unmatched: 5. The CDR3 has 13 residues. Germline V lookup: CDR1 SGHTA, CDR2 FQGNSA. CDR3 amino acids: CASSRGRENTIYF. The sequenced part of the CDR3 DNA is TGTGCCAGCAGTAGGGGGCGCGAAAACACC.

Of note for this clone: The read finishes 3 residues shy of the CDR3 end, and the germline J gene is used to complete it. The rearrangement joins TRBV29-1 to TRBJ1-2; 7 bases agree with TRBD1. The CDR3 loop spans 14 amino acids. V was clipped by 6 bases and J by 3 bases; unmatched bases: 10. In germline, CDR1 is SQVTM, CDR2 ANQGSEA. CDR3 sequence: CSVLGNRGDYGYTF. The sequenced CDR3 bases are TGCAGCGTCCTAGGAAACAGGGGAGACTATGGC.

As to this clone: The read ends 3 residues early relative to the CDR3; the germline J gene fills the gap. The chain carries TRBV7-2 and TRBJ2-5, with D possibly matching TRBD1 (6 bases). V dropped 1 base and J dropped 3 bases, with 9 bases sitting between them. This CDR3 has 14 amino acids. Germline V gene sequence: CDR1 SGHTA, CDR2 FQGNSA. Here the CDR3 reads CASSLGQEEETQYF. The DNA read from the CDR3 is TGTGCCAGCAGCTTAGGACAGGAAGAAGAGACC.

With respect to this clone: The CDR3 end falls 3 residues outside the read, so it is completed with the germline J gene. The chain couples TRBV23-1 to TRBJ1-5, with D maybe TRBD1 (6 bases). TRBV23-1 counts as an open reading frame of uncertain function. With 0 bases removed from V and 1 base from J, the gap between germline ends came to 7 bases. The CDR3 runs 15 residues. The CDR3 protein is CASSQSTGSNQPQHF. The sequenced CDR3 bases are TGCGCCAGCAGTCAATCCACAGGGAGCAATCAGCCC.

Concerning this clone: The read terminates 3 residues before the CDR3 end, so the remaining end is supplied by the germline J gene. The chain uses TRBV19 and TRBJ1-2; D is ambiguous. V shed 7 bases and J shed 4 bases, with 22 bases lying between them. CDR3 length equals 16 residues. Germline V lookup: CDR1 LNHDA, CDR2 SQIVND (reference sequence). The CDR3 is CASTPTASGNGYGYTF. The sequenced part of the CDR3 DNA is TGTGCCAGTACCCCAACAGCGTCGGGGAACGGCTATGGC.

Worth noting for this clone: The read halts 3 residues ahead of the CDR3 end, with the missing end drawn from the germline J gene. V gene TRBV20-1 combines with J gene TRBJ1-1; the D is unclear. Germline-derived CDR1 and CDR2 are DFQATT and SNEGSKA (reference sequence). This CDR3 spans 13 amino acids. V gave up 2 bases and J gave up 4 bases, with 11 bases separating them. The sequenced part of the CDR3 DNA is TGCAGTGCTAGACAGTCCTTCAGCACTGAA. Its protein product is CSARQSFSTE. The CDR3 in its entirety is CSARQSFSTEAFF.

A note on this clone: The read ends 3 residues before the CDR3 terminus; that terminus is restored from the germline J gene. The gene calls are TRBV20-1 and TRBJ2-1; 9 nucleotides match TRBD2. The germline V gene has CDR1 DFQATT and CDR2 SNEGSKA (reference sequence). CDR3 size: 14 residues. J gave up 6 bases and V 3 bases, and 6 bases lay outside the gene matches. The CDR3 loop reads CSASVAGGVNEQFF. The CDR3 DNA, read in part, is TGCAGTGCTAGCGTTGCGGGGGGGGTCAATGAG.

For this clone: The DNA ends 3 residues before the CDR3 does, and the rest of the CDR3 is filled in from the germline J gene. The chain has TRBV20-1 and TRBJ2-7, with 10 bases matching TRBD2. CDR1 is DFQATT and CDR2 is SNEGSKA in the germline V gene (reference sequence). The CDR3 has 15 amino acids. Trimming removed 0 bases from V and 3 bases from J; junction bases left unmatched: 5. The covered CDR3 bases are TGCAGTGCTAGAGAGGGTAGCGGGAGGCACTACGAG. This sequence encodes CSAREGSGRHYE. The whole CDR3 is CSAREGSGRHYEQYF.

For this clone: Sequencing ends 3 residues short of the CDR3 end; the germline J gene provides the rest. V is TRBV7-9 and J is TRBJ2-3; 11 nucleotides match TRBD2. Losses at the gene ends were 3 bases for V and 2 bases for J; bases not matched to a gene: 1. The V gene's germline CDR1 is SEHNR and CDR2 FQNEAQ (reference sequence). The CDR3 is 15 residues long. CDR3 loop: CASSLGLADTDTQYF. The CDR3 DNA, read in part, is TGTGCCAGCAGCTTGGGACTAGCGGACACAGATACG. Together with reference TRBV7-9 and TRBJ2-3, the CDR3 gives the full variable domain: DTGVSQNPRHKITKRGQNVTFRCDPISEHNRLYWYRQTLGQGPEFLTYFQNEAQLEKSRLLSDRFSAERPKGSFSTLEIQRTEQGDSAMYLCASSLGLADTDTQYFGPGTRLTVL.

Turning to this clone: Coverage ceases 3 residues before the CDR3 finishes, and the germline J gene fills in the end. The genes are TRBV20-1 and TRBJ2-1; TRBD2 matches at 10 bases. CDR1 and CDR2 from the germline V gene are DFQATT and SNEGSKA (reference sequence). With 3 bases clipped from V and 3 bases from J, the junction kept 5 bases outside the gene matches. This CDR3 has 15 amino acids. The CDR3 DNA, read in part, is TGCAGTGCTAGTCGGAGCGGGAGGGTCTACAATGAG. Its protein product is CSASRSGRVYNE. The complete CDR3 protein is CSASRSGRVYNEQFF.

In the case of this clone: The observed sequence ends 3 residues before the CDR3 terminus, with the missing tail filled in from the germline J gene. This rearrangement joins TRBV2 to TRBJ1-1; no clear D gene. Per the germline V gene, CDR1 is SNHLY and CDR2 is FYNNEI. This CDR3 spans 13 amino acids. V was pared by 5 bases and J by 2 bases, with 9 bases between. CDR3 sequence reads: CASSPTPNTEAFF. The CDR3 bases that were read are TGTGCCAGCAGTCCGACACCTAACACTGAA.

As regards this clone: The CDR3 goes on 3 residues after the read ends, and that part is filled in from the germline J gene. The V and J genes are TRBV5-1 and TRBJ1-4, with D possibly matching TRBD1 (6 bases). Germline CDR1 SGHRS, CDR2 YFSETQ. The CDR3 totals 15 residues. Trimming cost V 2 bases and J 4 bases, with 12 bases left between them. CDR3 protein: CASSLDGQYNEKLFF. The sequenced CDR3 bases are TGCGCCAGCAGCTTAGATGGACAGTATAATGAAAAA.

Comments on this clone: The CDR3 is cut off 3 residues early in the read; its end comes from the germline J gene. This rearrangement joins TRBV2 to TRBJ2-2; 9 bases match TRBD1. The V segment lost 6 bases and the J segment 3 bases; nucleotides outside the gene matches: 2. The CDR3 length is 14 residues. The germline V gene has CDR1 SNHLY and CDR2 FYNNEI. The sequenced part of the CDR3 DNA is TGTGCCAGCAGACGACAGGGGGACACCGGGGAG. Translation gives CASRRQGDTGE. The entire CDR3 reads CASRRQGDTGELFF. The whole variable domain, filled in from reference TRBV2 and TRBJ2-2, reads EPEVTQTPSHQVTQMGQEVILRCVPISNHLYFYWYRQILGQKVEFLVSFYNNEISEKSEIFDDQFSVERPDGSNFTLKIRSTKLEDSAMYFCASRRQGDTGELFFGEGSRLTVL.

Points on this clone: The sequence runs out 3 residues before the end of the CDR3; the remainder is reconstructed from the germline J gene. The chain employs TRBV18 and TRBJ1-1, with TRBD1 identical over 9 bases. The germline V gene has CDR1 KGHSH and CDR2 LQKENI. V shed 3 bases, J shed 5 bases, and the junction held 4 bases outside the gene matches. The CDR3 covers 14 residues. CDR3 amino acids: CASSPGTGPTEAFF. CDR3 DNA (partial): TGTGCCAGCTCACCGGGGACAGGGCCGACTGAA.

Remarks on this clone: The read finishes 3 residues shy of the CDR3 end, and the germline J gene is used to complete it. The rearrangement links TRBV7-3 to TRBJ2-7; 7 bases fit TRBD1. Trimming took 5 bases from V and 2 from J; bases not matched to a gene: 6. CDR1 is SGHTA, CDR2 FQGTGA, per germline. CDR3 length equals 14 residues. CDR3 DNA (partial): TGTGCCAGCAGCCCCTCGACAGGGCCCTACGAG. Translating gives CASSPSTGPYE. The whole CDR3 reads CASSPSTGPYEQYF.

With regard to this clone: The CDR3 goes on 3 residues after the read ends, and that part is filled in from the germline J gene. The V gene is TRBV6-2 or TRBV6-3, the J gene TRBJ1-2; possible D gene TRBD1, 6 bases. The CDR3 has 12 amino acids. Germline V lookup: CDR1 MNHEY, CDR2 SVGEGT. V was trimmed by 6 bases and J by 1 base, leaving 6 bases between them. This CDR3 reads CASSRGNYGYTF. The sequenced CDR3 bases are TGTGCCAGCAGCAGGGGTAACTATGGC.

The CDR3 spells CASSIEDSLLRGYTF. The covered CDR3 bases are TGTGCCAGTAGTATAGAGGACAGCCTGCTTCGTGGC. The gene calls are TRBV19 and TRBJ1-2; D is possibly TRBD1 (6 bases). The read comes to an end 3 residues before the CDR3 does, leaving the germline J gene to fill in the end. CDR1 is LNHDA, CDR2 SQIVND, per germline (reference sequence). V gave up 0 bases and J gave up 7 bases, with 15 bases separating them. The CDR3 runs 15 residues. Together with reference TRBV19 and TRBJ1-2, the CDR3 gives the full variable domain: DGGITQSPKYLFRKEGQNVTLSCEQNLNHDAMYWYRQDPGQGLRLIYYSQIVNDFQKGDIAEGYSVSREKKESFPLTVTSAQKNPTAFYLCASSIEDSLLRGYTFGSGTRLTVV.

On this clone: The missing CDR3 end, 3 residues past where the read stops, is filled in from the germline J gene. V and J are TRBV20-1 and TRBJ1-2, with TRBD1 as a possible D gene (6 bases). Trimming shortened V by 4 bases and J by 3 bases, and 9 bases separated the two germline ends. CDR3 length: 12 residues. The germline gives CDR1 DFQATT, CDR2 SNEGSKA (reference sequence). The CDR3 DNA, read in part, is TGCAGTGCTAACCGACAGGACTATGGC. This gives the protein CSANRQDYG. The entire CDR3 protein reads CSANRQDYGYTF.

CDR3 DNA, as far as it was read: TGCAGCGTGACTTGGAAGGCAGGGGGTGTAAATGAAAAA. It is translated as CSVTWKAGGVNEK. The whole CDR3 is CSVTWKAGGVNEKLFF. The J gene is TRBJ1-4, the V gene TRBV29-1; 7 bases map to TRBD1. The read comes to an end 3 residues before the CDR3 does, leaving the germline J gene to fill in the end. There are 16 residues in the CDR3. Germline V gives CDR1 SQVTM, CDR2 ANQGSEA. V trimming: 6 bases; J trimming: 5 bases; junction bases outside the gene matches: 15.

A remark on this clone: The read stops 3 residues short of the end of the CDR3; the missing end is completed from the germline J gene. This sequence joins TRBV7-3 and TRBJ2-7, with D possibly matching TRBD2 (7 bases). Trimming took off 0 bases at V and 6 bases at J, with 9 bases between the two ends. Per germline, CDR1 SGHTA and CDR2 FQGTGA. The CDR3 runs to 13 residues. CDR3 DNA, as far as it was read: TGTGCCAGCAGCTTAACGGGGGGGCGCGAG. Protein: CASSLTGGRE. The whole CDR3 protein is CASSLTGGREQYF.

A remark on this clone: The read gets to within 3 residues of the CDR3 end, and the germline J gene fills in the rest. This sequence joins TRBV20-1 and TRBJ2-1; 15 positions agree with TRBD2. With V trimmed by 3 bases and J by 6 bases, 3 bases remained unmatched. Germline lookup yields CDR1 DFQATT and CDR2 SNEGSKA (reference sequence). The CDR3 contains 15 residues. The CDR3 loop reads CSASRGLAGGNEQFF. The part of the CDR3 DNA that was read is TGCAGTGCTAGCCGGGGACTAGCGGGGGGCAATGAG.

The CDR3 bases that were read are TGTGCCAGCAGCTTCTATGCAGGAACTTCCTACGAG. Translated: CASSFYAGTSYE. The whole CDR3 reads CASSFYAGTSYEQYF. The chain recombines TRBV5-6 with TRBJ2-7; no clear D gene. The sequence runs out 3 residues before the end of the CDR3; the remainder is reconstructed from the germline J gene. The CDR3 totals 15 residues. Trimming stripped 2 bases from V and 1 base from J, with 13 bases between. Germline V gene sequence: CDR1 SGHDT, CDR2 YYEEEE.

Regarding this clone: The observed sequence ends 3 residues before the CDR3 terminus, with the missing tail filled in from the germline J gene. The chain is built from TRBV20-1 and TRBJ2-3; 8 bases agree with TRBD1. V was clipped by 6 bases and J by 4 bases; unmatched bases: 15. Germline V lookup: CDR1 DFQATT, CDR2 SNEGSKA (reference sequence). This CDR3 contains 16 residues. This chain's CDR3 is CSASTTYRGESDTQYF. The sequenced part of the CDR3 DNA is TGCAGTGCATCGACAACCTACAGGGGGGAATCAGATACG.